A selection of T cell receptor beta chains follows, all from one sample in a study of PD-L1 blockade in urothelial cancer. Produced via immunoSEQ multiplex PCR; TCRdb's table is partial and in-frame only. The profile shows some 50,000 clones, around nine tenths of them singletons. The sample here was PBMCs, taken around atezolizumab (anti-PD-L1) treatment. The receptors here all came from a woman aged 55-69 years with urothelial cancer. CDR3s include the opening cysteine and the closing phenylalanine or tryptophan. The D gene is left open where the match is weak. Clone size is stated in some rows and not others, as once, few, many or a class when expanded.

-	-	TRBV6-1	TRBJ1-1	CASSVWGGTEAFF	TGTGCCAGCAGTGTGTGGGGGGGCACTGAAGCTTTCTTT
-	-	TRBV19	TRBJ1-1	CASSHNAGVLNTEAFF	TGTGCCAGTAGTCATAATGCGGGGGTATTGAACACTGAAGCTTTCTTT
-	TRBD1	TRBV15	TRBJ1-1	CATSRQTGVTEAFF	TGTGCCACCAGCAGACAGACAGGGGTCACTGAAGCTTTCTTT
-	TRBD2	TRBV5-6	TRBJ2-1	CASSLISSGVNEQFF	TGTGCCAGCAGCTTGATATCTAGCGGGGTCAATGAGCAGTTCTTC
-	-	TRBV11-2	TRBJ1-1	CASSPWGGSAEAFF	TGTGCCAGCAGCCCGTGGGGGGGCTCGGCTGAAGCTTTCTTT
-	-	TRBV15	TRBJ2-3	CATSRDMTDTQYF	TGTGCCACCAGCAGAGATATGACAGATACGCAGTATTTT
-	TRBD2	TRBV5-1	TRBJ2-1	CASNRLAGYNEQFF	TGCGCCAGCAACAGACTAGCGGGGTACAATGAGCAGTTCTTC
-	-	TRBV9	TRBJ2-1	CASSGGEGGVSYNEQFF	TGTGCCAGCAGCGGAGGGGAGGGGGGAGTTTCCTACAATGAGCAGTTCTTC
once	TRBD1	TRBV28	TRBJ2-5	CASTPPTGWEETQYF	TGTGCCAGCACCCCTCCGACAGGGTGGGAAGAGACCCAGTACTTC
few	-	TRBV19	TRBJ2-2	CASRTMPGELFF	TGTGCCAGCAGGACTATGCCCGGGGAGCTGTTTTTT
-	-	TRBV11-2	TRBJ2-5	CASSLVPRLGAQYF	TGTGCCAGCAGCCTCGTGCCCCGATTAGGGGCCCAGTACTTC
-	TRBD2	TRBV9	TRBJ2-7	CASSVQAGDYEQYF	TGTGCCAGCAGCGTACAAGCGGGGGACTACGAGCAGTACTTC
-	-	TRBV25-1	TRBJ1-6	CASSEFPDSPLHF	TGTGCCAGCAGTGAATTCCCAGATTCACCCCTCCACTTT
-	-	TRBV19	TRBJ2-2	CASTKGAGNTGELFF	TGTGCCAGTACTAAGGGAGCGGGGAACACCGGGGAGCTGTTTTTT
-	TRBD1	TRBV5-3	TRBJ2-7	CARRLLLGQEAYEQYF	TGTGCCAGAAGGCTGCTTCTAGGACAGGAGGCCTACGAGCAGTACTTC
once	-	TRBV7-9	TRBJ2-7	CASSEQEYEQYF	TGTGCCAGCAGCGAACAGGAATACGAGCAGTACTTC
-	-	TRBV7-2	TRBJ2-1	CASSSIRGNEQFF	TGTGCCAGCAGCTCGATTCGAGGAAATGAGCAGTTCTTC